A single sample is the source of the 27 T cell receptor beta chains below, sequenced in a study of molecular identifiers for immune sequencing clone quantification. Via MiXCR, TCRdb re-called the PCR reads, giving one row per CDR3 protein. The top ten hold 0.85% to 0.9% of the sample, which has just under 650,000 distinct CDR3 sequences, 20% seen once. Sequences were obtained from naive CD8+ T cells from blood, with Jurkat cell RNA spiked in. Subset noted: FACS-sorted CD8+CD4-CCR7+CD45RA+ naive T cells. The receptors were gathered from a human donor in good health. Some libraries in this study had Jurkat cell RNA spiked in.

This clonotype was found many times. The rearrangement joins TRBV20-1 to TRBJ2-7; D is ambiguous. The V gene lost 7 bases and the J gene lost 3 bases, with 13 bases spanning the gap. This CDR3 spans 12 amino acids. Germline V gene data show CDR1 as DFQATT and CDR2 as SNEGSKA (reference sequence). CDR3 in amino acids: CSVPAWSYEQYF. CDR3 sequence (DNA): TGCAGTGTGCCCGCGTGGAGCTACGAGCAGTACTTC.

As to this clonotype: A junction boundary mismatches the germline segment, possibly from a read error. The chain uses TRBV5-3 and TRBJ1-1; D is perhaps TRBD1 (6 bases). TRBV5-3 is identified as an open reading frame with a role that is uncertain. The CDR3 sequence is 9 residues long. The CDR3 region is CASSSRDTF. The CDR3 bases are TGTGCCAGCAGCTCCCGGGACACCTTT.

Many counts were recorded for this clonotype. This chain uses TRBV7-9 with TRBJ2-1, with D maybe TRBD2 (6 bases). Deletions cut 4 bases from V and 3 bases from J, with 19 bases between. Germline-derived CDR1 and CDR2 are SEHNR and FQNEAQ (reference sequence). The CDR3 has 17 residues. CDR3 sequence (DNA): TGTGCCAGCAGCTCTCGGGGTAGCGGAGCCCTCTACAATGAGCAGTTCTTC. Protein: CASSSRGSGALYNEQFF.

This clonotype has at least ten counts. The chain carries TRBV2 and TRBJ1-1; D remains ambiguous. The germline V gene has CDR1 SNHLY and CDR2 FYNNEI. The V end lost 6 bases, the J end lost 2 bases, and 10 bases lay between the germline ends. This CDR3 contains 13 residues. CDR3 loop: CASSQTSNTEAFF. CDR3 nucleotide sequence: TGTGCCAGCAGCCAGACATCTAACACTGAAGCTTTCTTT.

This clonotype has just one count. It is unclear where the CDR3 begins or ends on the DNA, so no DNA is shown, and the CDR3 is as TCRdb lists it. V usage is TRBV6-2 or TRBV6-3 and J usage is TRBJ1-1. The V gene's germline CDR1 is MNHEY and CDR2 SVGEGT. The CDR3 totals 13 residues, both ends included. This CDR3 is CASSFGGGTETFF.

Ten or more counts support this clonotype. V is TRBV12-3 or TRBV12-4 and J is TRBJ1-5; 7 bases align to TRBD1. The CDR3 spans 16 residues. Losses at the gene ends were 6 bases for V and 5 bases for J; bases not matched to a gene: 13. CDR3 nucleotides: TGTGCCAGCAGCGATTTAGCGTCAGGGGGATATCAGCCCCAGCATTTT. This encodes CASSDLASGGYQPQHF.

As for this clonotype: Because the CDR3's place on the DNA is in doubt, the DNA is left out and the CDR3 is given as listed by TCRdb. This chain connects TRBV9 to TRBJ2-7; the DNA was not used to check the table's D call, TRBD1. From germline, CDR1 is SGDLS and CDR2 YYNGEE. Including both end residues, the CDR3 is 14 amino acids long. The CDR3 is CASSVGGGTYEQCF.

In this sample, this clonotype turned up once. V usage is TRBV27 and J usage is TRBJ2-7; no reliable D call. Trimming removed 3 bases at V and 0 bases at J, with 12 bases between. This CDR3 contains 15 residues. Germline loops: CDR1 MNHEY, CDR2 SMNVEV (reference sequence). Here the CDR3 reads CASSFWSGPSYEQYF. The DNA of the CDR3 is TGTGCCAGCAGTTTCTGGTCGGGTCCCTCCTACGAGCAGTACTTC.

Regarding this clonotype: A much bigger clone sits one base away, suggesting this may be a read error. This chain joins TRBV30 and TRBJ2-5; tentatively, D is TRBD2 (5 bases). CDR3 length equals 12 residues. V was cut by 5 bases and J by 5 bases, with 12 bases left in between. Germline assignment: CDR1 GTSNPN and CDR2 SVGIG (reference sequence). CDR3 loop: CAWSDLAETQYF. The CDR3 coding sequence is TGTGCCTGGTCGGACTTGGCGGAGACCCAGTACTTC.

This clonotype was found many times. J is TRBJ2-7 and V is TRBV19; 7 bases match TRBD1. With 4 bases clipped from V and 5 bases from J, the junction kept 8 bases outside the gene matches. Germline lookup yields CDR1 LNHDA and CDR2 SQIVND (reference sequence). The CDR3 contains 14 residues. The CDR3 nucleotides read TGTGCCAGTAGTACCGGGACAGAGTACCACGAGCAGTACTTC. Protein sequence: CASSTGTEYHEQYF.

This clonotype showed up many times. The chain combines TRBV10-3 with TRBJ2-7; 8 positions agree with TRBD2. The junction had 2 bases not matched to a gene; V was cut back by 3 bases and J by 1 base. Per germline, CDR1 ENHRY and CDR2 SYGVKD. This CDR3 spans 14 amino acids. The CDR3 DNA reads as TGTGCCATCAGTGATAGCGGGAATTCCTACGAGCAGTACTTC. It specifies CAISDSGNSYEQYF.

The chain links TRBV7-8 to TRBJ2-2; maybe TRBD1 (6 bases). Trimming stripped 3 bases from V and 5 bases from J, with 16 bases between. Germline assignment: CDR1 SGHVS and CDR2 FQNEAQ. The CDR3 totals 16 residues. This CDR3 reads CASSFFGDIETGELFF. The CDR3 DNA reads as TGTGCCAGCAGCTTTTTCGGGGACATCGAGACCGGGGAGCTGTTTTTT.

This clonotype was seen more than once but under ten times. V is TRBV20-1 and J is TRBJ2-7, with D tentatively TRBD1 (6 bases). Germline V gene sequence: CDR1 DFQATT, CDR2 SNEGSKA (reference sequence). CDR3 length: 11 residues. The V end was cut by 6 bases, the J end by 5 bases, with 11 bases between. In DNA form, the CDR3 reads TGCAGTGCCCACACAGGGAACGAGCAGTACTTC. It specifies CSAHTGNEQYF.

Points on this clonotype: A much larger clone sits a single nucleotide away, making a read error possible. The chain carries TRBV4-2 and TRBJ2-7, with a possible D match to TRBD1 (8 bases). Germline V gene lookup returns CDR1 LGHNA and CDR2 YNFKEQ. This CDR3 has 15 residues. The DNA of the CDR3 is TGTGCCAGCAACCTAGGACAGGGAGGGTCCTACGAGCAGTGCTTC. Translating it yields CASNLGQGGSYEQCF.

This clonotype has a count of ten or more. The CDR3 coding sequence is TGTGCCACCAGCGAGATGAACGGCAATCAGCCCCAGCATTTT. Its protein is CATSEMNGNQPQHF. This rearrangement joins TRBV28 to TRBJ1-5; no definite D call. Trimming took 10 bases from V and 2 from J, leaving 15 bases between them. The CDR3 runs 14 residues. Germline lookup yields CDR1 MDHEN and CDR2 SYDVKM.

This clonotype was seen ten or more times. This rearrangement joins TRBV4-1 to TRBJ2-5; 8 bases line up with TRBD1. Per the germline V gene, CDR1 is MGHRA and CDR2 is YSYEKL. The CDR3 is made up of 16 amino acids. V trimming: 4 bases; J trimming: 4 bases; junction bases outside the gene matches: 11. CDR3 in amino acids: CASSPYHRGSVETQYF. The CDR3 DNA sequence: TGCGCCAGCAGCCCGTACCACAGGGGGTCGGTAGAGACCCAGTACTTC.

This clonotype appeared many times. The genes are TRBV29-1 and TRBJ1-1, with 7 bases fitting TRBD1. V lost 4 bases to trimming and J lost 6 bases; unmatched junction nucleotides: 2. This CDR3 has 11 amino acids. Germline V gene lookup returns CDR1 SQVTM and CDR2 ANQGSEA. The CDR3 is CSVGRGPEAFF. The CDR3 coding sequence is TGCAGCGTTGGAAGGGGGCCTGAAGCTTTCTTT.

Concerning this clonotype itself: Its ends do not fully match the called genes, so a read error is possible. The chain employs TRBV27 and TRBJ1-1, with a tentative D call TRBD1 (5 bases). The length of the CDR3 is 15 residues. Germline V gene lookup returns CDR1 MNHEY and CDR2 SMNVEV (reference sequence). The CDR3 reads CASSLGGTGNTEALF. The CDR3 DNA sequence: TGTGCCAGCAGTTTGGGGGGGACGGGGAACACTGAAGCTTTATTT.

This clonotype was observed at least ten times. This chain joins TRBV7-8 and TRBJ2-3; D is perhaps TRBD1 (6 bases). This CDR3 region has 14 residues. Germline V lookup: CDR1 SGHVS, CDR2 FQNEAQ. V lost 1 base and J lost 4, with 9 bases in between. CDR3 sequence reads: CASSLVTGSDTQYF. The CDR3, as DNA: TGTGCCAGCAGCTTAGTCACAGGGTCAGATACGCAGTATTTT.

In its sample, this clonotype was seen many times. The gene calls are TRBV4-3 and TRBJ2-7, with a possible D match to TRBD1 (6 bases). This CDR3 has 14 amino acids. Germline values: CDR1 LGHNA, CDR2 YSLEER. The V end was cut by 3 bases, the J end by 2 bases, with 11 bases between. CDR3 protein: CASSQDRTTYEQYF. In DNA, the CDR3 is TGCGCCAGCAGCCAGGACAGAACCACCTACGAGCAGTACTTC.

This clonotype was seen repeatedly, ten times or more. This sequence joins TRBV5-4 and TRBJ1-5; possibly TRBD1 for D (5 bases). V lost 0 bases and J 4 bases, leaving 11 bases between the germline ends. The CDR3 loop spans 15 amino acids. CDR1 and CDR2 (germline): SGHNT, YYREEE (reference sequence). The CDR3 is CASSLAPGHNQPQHF. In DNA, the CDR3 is TGTGCCAGCAGCTTGGCGCCCGGACATAATCAGCCCCAGCATTTT. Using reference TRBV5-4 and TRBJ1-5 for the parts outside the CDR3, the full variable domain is ETGVTQSPTHLIKTRGQQVTLRCSSQSGHNTVSWYQQALGQGPQFIFQYYREEENGRGNFPPRFSGLQFPNYSSELNVNALELDDSALYLCASSLAPGHNQPQHFGDGTRLSIL.

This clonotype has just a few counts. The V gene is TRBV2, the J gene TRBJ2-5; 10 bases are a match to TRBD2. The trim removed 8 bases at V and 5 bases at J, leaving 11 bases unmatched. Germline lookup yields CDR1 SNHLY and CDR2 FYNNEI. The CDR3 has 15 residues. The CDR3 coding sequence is TGTGCCAGCGCGGCGATAGCGGGAGGTGGGGAGACCCAGTACTTC. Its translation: CASAAIAGGGETQYF.

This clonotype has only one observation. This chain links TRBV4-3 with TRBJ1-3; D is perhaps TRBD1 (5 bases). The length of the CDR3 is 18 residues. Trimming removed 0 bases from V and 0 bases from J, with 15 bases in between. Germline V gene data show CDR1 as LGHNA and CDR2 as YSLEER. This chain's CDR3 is CASSQDPLGASSGNTIYF. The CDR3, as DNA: TGCGCCAGCAGCCAAGATCCCCTCGGGGCGAGCTCTGGAAACACCATATATTTT.

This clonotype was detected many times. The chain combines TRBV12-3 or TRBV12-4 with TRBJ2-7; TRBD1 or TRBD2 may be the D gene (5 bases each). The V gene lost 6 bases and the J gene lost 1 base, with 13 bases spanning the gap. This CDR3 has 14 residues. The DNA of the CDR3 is TGTGCCAGCAGGGGGGACGACGGGTCCTACGAGCAGTACTTC. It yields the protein CASRGDDGSYEQYF.

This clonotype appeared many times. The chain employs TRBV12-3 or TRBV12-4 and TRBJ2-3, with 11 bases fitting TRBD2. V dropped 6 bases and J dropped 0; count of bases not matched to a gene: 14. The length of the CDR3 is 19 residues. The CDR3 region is CASRYTGLADPTSTDTQYF. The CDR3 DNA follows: TGTGCCAGCAGATATACGGGACTAGCGGACCCGACTAGCACAGATACGCAGTATTTT.

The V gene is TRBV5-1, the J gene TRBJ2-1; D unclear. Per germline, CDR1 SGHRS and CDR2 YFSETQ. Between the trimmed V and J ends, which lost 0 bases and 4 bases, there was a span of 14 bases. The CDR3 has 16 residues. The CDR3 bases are TGCGCCAGCAGCTTGGGACTGGCCAGATTTTACAATGAGCAGTTCTTC. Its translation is CASSLGLARFYNEQFF.

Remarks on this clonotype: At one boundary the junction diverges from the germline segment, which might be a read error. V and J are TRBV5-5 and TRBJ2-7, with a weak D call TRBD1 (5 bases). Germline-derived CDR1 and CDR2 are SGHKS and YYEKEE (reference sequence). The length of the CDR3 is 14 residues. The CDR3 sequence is CASSFSGSGHEQYF. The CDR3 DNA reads TGCGCCAGCAGCTTTTCAGGGTCCGGGCACGAGCAGTACTTC.